Reported below is one T cell receptor beta chain. Repertoires were generated with immunoSEQ multiplex PCR, while TCRdb's copy carries only in-frame clones and drops some. In the table there are about 160,000 clones, approximately 84% of which are singletons. Trimming removed 5 bases from V and 0 bases from J; junction bases left unmatched: 2. The CDR3 spans 15 residues. CDR1 and CDR2 from the germline V gene are SNHLY and FYNNEI. The sample originates from a study of blood T cell repertoires in COVID-19. Those enrolled, adults aged about 18 to 89 years, came from roughly 23 US areas. Which cohort a participant joined came from the clinical history participants gave.

The chain carries TRBV2 and TRBJ2-1, with TRBD2 matching 9 bases. The sample consisted of PBMCs or T cells enriched from blood (not recorded which). This sequence was found in a middle-aged woman with acute COVID-19. CDR3 protein: CASSSGRSSYNEQFF. The CDR3 DNA reads as TGTGCCAGCAGTAGCGGGAGGAGCTCCTACAATGAGCAGTTCTTC.